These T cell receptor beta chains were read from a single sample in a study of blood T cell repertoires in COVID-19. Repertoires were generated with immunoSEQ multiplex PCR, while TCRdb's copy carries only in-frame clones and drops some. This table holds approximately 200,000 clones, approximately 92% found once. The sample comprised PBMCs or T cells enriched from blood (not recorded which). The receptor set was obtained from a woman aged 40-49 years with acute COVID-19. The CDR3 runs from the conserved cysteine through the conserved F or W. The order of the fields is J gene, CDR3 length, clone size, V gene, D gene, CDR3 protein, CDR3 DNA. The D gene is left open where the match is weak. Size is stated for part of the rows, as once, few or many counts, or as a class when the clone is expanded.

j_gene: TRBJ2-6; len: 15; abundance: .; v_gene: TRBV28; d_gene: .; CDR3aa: CASSWGQAGANVLTF; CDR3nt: TGTGCCAGCAGCTGGGGACAAGCTGGGGCCAACGTCCTGACTTTC
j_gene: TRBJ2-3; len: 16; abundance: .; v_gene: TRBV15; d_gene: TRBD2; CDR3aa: CATSRGAGGPTDTQYF; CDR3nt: TGTGCCACCAGCAGAGGAGCGGGAGGGCCCACAGATACGCAGTATTTT
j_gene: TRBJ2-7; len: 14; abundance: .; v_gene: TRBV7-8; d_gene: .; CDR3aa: CASSLNARAYEQYF; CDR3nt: TGTGCCAGCAGCTTAAACGCGAGAGCCTACGAGCAGTACTTC
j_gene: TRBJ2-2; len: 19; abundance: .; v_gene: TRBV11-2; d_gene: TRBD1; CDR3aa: CASSLLGTGSLGRAGELFF; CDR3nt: TGTGCCAGCAGTCTATTGGGGACAGGGTCGCTAGGGAGGGCCGGGGAGCTGTTTTTT
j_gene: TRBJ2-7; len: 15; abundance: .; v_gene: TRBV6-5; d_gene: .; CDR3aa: CASSYSNRGRYEQYF; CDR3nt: TGTGCCAGCAGTTACTCGAATCGGGGAAGGTACGAGCAGTACTTC
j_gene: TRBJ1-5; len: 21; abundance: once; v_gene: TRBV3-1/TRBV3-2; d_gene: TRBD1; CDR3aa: CASSQVLLRTGGRVEMEPQHF; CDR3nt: TGTGCCAGCAGCCAAGTCCTATTGAGAACAGGGGGCCGAGTGGAAATGGAGCCCCAGCATTTT
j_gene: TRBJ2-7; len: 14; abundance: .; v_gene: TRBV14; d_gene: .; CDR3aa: CASSQDQVSYEQYF; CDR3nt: TGTGCCAGCAGCCAAGATCAGGTCTCCTACGAGCAGTACTTC
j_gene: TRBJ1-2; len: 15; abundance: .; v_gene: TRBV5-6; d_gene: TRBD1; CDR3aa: CASSSWGDRPNGYTF; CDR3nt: TGTGCCAGCAGCTCGTGGGGGGACAGACCCAATGGCTACACCTTC
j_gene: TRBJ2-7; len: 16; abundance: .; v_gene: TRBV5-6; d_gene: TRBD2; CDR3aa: CASSLDVSGGGYEQYF; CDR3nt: TGTGCCAGCAGCTTGGACGTATCGGGAGGCGGCTACGAGCAGTACTTC
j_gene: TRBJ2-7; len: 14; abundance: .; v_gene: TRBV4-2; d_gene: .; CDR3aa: CASSDHRLPYEQYF; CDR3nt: TGTGCCAGCAGCGATCACAGGTTACCCTACGAGCAGTACTTC
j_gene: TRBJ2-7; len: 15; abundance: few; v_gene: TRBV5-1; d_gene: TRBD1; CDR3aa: CASSGGQGPSYEQYF; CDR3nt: TGCGCCAGCAGCGGGGGACAGGGTCCGTCCTACGAGCAGTACTTC
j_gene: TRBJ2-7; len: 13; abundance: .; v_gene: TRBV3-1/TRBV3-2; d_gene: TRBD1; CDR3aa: CASSPTGGGEQYF; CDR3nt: TGTGCCAGCAGTCCGACAGGGGGCGGTGAGCAGTACTTC